These 22 T cell receptor beta chains were sequenced from one sample in a study of T cell changes during pregnancy in multiple sclerosis. Method: immunoSEQ multiplex PCR; TCRdb's copy keeps in-frame clones and lacks some. Here the sample spans 45,000 to 65,000 clones, 91% being singletons. Material: peripheral blood, obtained after pregnancy. Receptors originate from a female donor in good health, enrolled as a control in a pregnancy study.

The genes are TRBV7-2 and TRBJ2-5, with TRBD2 identical over 7 bases. The length of the CDR3 is 14 residues. Trimming cost V 2 bases and J 10 bases; bases outside gene matches: 10. Germline V gene sequence: CDR1 SGHTA, CDR2 FQGNSA. CDR3 nucleotide sequence: TGTGCCAGCAGCTTACTCACAGCCTCGGGGGGCCAGTACTTC. Translating gives CASSLLTASGGQYF.

The rearrangement uses TRBV30 and TRBJ1-6, with D perhaps matching TRBD1 (5 bases). The germline V gene has CDR1 GTSNPN and CDR2 SVGIG (reference sequence). The CDR3 consists of 15 residues. Trimming cost V 3 bases and J 7 bases, with 16 bases left between them. This CDR3 reads CAWRGPQGRNSPLHF. The CDR3 DNA is TGTGCCTGGAGGGGGCCCCAGGGAAGGAATTCACCCCTCCACTTT. Full variable domain (outside the CDR3, taken from reference TRBV30 and TRBJ1-6): SQTIHQWPATLVQPVGSPLSLECTVEGTSNPNLYWYRQAAGRGLQLLFYSVGIGQISSEVPQNLSASRPQDRQFILSSKKLLLSDSGFYLCAWRGPQGRNSPLHFGNGTRLTVT.

The V gene is TRBV18, the J gene TRBJ1-4, with 7 bases fitting TRBD1. This CDR3 has 14 residues. V shed 6 bases, J shed 6 bases, and the junction held 7 bases outside the gene matches. Germline V gives CDR1 KGHSH, CDR2 LQKENI. The CDR3 here is CASSPDRADEKLFF. The DNA for the CDR3 is TGTGCCAGCTCCCCAGACAGGGCGGATGAAAAACTGTTTTTT. Full variable domain (missing parts from reference TRBV18 and TRBJ1-4): NAGVMQNPRHLVRRRGQEARLRCSPMKGHSHVYWYRQLPEEGLKFMVYLQKENIIDESGMPKERFSAEFPKEGPSILRIQQVVRGDSAAYFCASSPDRADEKLFFGSGTQLSVL.

J is TRBJ2-2 and V is TRBV4-1; TRBD1 aligns across 11 bases. This CDR3 is 16 amino acids long. J lost 1 base, V lost 3 bases, and 1 base had no gene match. Germline V gene lookup returns CDR1 MGHRA and CDR2 YSYEKL. The CDR3 loop is CASSHGTGGNTGELFF. CDR3 in DNA: TGCGCCAGCAGCCATGGGACAGGGGGGAACACCGGGGAGCTGTTTTTT.

The chain combines TRBV25-1 with TRBJ2-5, with D tentatively TRBD1 (6 bases). Germline V gives CDR1 MGHDK, CDR2 SYGVNS. The germline V and J ends were trimmed by 0 bases and 2 bases, with 13 bases remaining between them. CDR3 length: 16 residues. CDR3 DNA: TGTGCCAGCAGTGAATATAAAGGGACACGTCAAGAGACCCAGTACTTC. Its translation: CASSEYKGTRQETQYF.

This chain links TRBV4-3 with TRBJ1-2, with a weak D call TRBD1 (5 bases). The CDR3 is 15 residues long. The germline V and J ends were trimmed by 6 bases and 4 bases, with 18 bases remaining between them. The germline V gene has CDR1 LGHNA and CDR2 YSLEER. CDR3 loop: CASSPMSDGGYGYTF. The DNA of the CDR3 is TGCGCCAGCAGTCCAATGAGCGACGGGGGCTATGGCTACACCTTC.

The chain links TRBV25-1 to TRBJ1-6, with 10 bases that match TRBD1. The ends lost 4 bases at V and 7 bases at J; junction bases unmatched: 4. The CDR3 covers 15 residues. Germline V gives CDR1 MGHDK, CDR2 SYGVNS. This CDR3 reads CASSAPGQGNSPLHF. The CDR3 nucleotides read TGTGCCAGCAGTGCCCCGGGACAGGGGAATTCACCCCTCCACTTT.

This clone is termed medium-sized. Written as DNA, the CDR3 is TGCAGCGTTCGTGTGAACACTGAAGCTTTCTTT. It yields the protein CSVRVNTEAFF. The V gene is TRBV29-1, the J gene TRBJ1-1; D uncertain. Trimming took off 5 bases at V and 0 bases at J, with 4 bases between the two ends. CDR1 SQVTM and CDR2 ANQGSEA come from the germline V gene. CDR3 length: 11 residues.

The chain has TRBV28 and TRBJ1-1, with D tentatively TRBD1 (6 bases). The CDR3 is 15 amino acids. Germline loops: CDR1 MDHEN, CDR2 SYDVKM. Trimming took off 10 bases at V and 0 bases at J, with 18 bases between the two ends. CDR3 nucleotides: TGTGCCACCCTGGTCGGGGGGCCCATGAACACTGAAGCTTTCTTT. It encodes CATLVGGPMNTEAFF.

The CDR3 DNA follows: TGCGCCAGCAGCTCTCAGGGGGTGCCGATTCCTAGTGAGCAGTACTTC. Amino acid sequence: CASSSQGVPIPSEQYF. The rearrangement links TRBV5-1 to TRBJ2-7; 7 bases fit TRBD1. The CDR3 consists of 16 residues. J was trimmed by 7 bases and V by 3 bases; bases with no gene match: 16. Germline CDR1 reads SGHRS; CDR2 reads YFSETQ. The complete variable domain, with remaining parts taken from reference TRBV5-1 and TRBJ2-7, reads KAGVTQTPRYLIKTRGQQVTLSCSPISGHRSVSWYQQTPGQGLQFLFEYFSETQRNKGNFPGRFSGRQFSNSRSEMNVSTLELGDSALYLCASSSQGVPIPSEQYFGPGTRLTVT.

The rearrangement uses TRBV18 and TRBJ2-1; possibly TRBD1 for D (6 bases). The V and J ends lost 8 bases and 7 bases respectively, with 9 bases between them. CDR1 is KGHSH and CDR2 is LQKENI in the germline V gene. The CDR3 extends over 11 amino acids. In DNA, the CDR3 is TGTGCCAGCAAACAGGGTAATGAGCAGTTCTTC. Translated, it gives CASKQGNEQFF. Drawing the rest from reference TRBV18 and TRBJ2-1, the complete variable domain is NAGVMQNPRHLVRRRGQEARLRCSPMKGHSHVYWYRQLPEEGLKFMVYLQKENIIDESGMPKERFSAEFPKEGPSILRIQQVVRGDSAAYFCASKQGNEQFFGPGTRLTVL.

This chain joins TRBV2 and TRBJ1-4; the match to TRBD1 covers 7 bases. The germline CDR1 and CDR2 sequences are SNHLY and FYNNEI. The CDR3 extends over 13 amino acids. With V trimmed by 6 bases and J by 8 bases, 6 bases remained unmatched. DNA of the CDR3: TGTGCCAGCAGGCCGGGACAGCCCGAAAAACTGTTTTTT. Protein sequence: CASRPGQPEKLFF. Full variable domain (rest looked up from reference TRBV2 and TRBJ1-4): EPEVTQTPSHQVTQMGQEVILRCVPISNHLYFYWYRQILGQKVEFLVSFYNNEISEKSEIFDDQFSVERPDGSNFTLKIRSTKLEDSAMYFCASRPGQPEKLFFGSGTQLSVL.

By share, this clone counts as medium-sized. The CDR3 region is CASSYSRQGALCRSYEQYF. CDR3 coding DNA: TGTGCCAGCAGTTACTCCCGACAGGGGGCGCTTTGTAGGTCCTACGAGCAGTACTTC. V is TRBV6-7 and J is TRBJ2-7, with 10 positions matching TRBD1. TRBV6-7 is an ORF; its function is uncertain. The CDR3 loop spans 19 amino acids. The junction had 12 bases not matched to a gene; V was cut back by 0 bases and J by 1 base.

The V call is TRBV5-1, the J call TRBJ2-5, with TRBD2 matching 7 bases. Germline-derived CDR1 and CDR2 are SGHRS and YFSETQ. The CDR3 loop spans 15 amino acids. Trimming cost V 4 bases and J 0 bases; bases outside gene matches: 6. DNA of the CDR3: TGCGCCAGCAGCCTGGGGGGAGGGGACCAAGAGACCCAGTACTTC. It codes for CASSLGGGDQETQYF.

This chain uses TRBV7-8 with TRBJ2-4, with D perhaps matching TRBD1 (5 bases). CDR1 and CDR2 from the germline V gene are SGHVS and FQNEAQ. Trimming left V 4 bases short and J 6 bases short, with 10 bases between. The CDR3 runs 13 residues. CDR3 nucleotides: TGTGCCAGCAGCTCTGGAAGGGGAAACATTCAGTACTTC. Protein: CASSSGRGNIQYF.

The V and J genes are TRBV5-1 and TRBJ1-3, with 9 bases aligning to TRBD1. The germline V gene encodes CDR1 SGHRS and CDR2 YFSETQ. The CDR3 contains 15 residues. After removal of 4 bases from V and 5 bases from J, the junction contained 7 bases not matched to a gene. CDR3 sequence reads: CASSPGQGLRNTIYF. In DNA form, the CDR3 reads TGCGCCAGCAGCCCGGGACAGGGCCTGAGAAACACCATATATTTT.

The chain links TRBV15 to TRBJ2-2; 10 bases line up with TRBD1. The V segment lost 2 bases and the J segment 5 bases; nucleotides outside the gene matches: 5. Germline-derived CDR1 and CDR2 are LNHNV and YYDKDF (reference sequence). The CDR3 consists of 16 residues. CDR3 loop: CATSRLPGQGTGELFF. For the CDR3, the DNA is TGTGCCACCAGCAGATTACCGGGACAGGGGACCGGGGAGCTGTTTTTT.

The V call is TRBV5-1, the J call TRBJ2-3, with 11 bases that match TRBD2. Germline assignment: CDR1 SGHRS and CDR2 YFSETQ. CDR3 length equals 16 residues. Losses at the gene ends were 5 bases for V and 5 bases for J; bases not matched to a gene: 10. Here the CDR3 reads CASSSLLAGVGDTQYF. In DNA, the CDR3 is TGCGCCAGCAGTTCCTTACTAGCGGGGGTAGGAGATACGCAGTATTTT.

The CDR3 loop reads CASSIQQPEGGELFF. CDR3 coding DNA: TGTGCCAGTAGTATACAACAGCCAGAGGGAGGGGAGCTGTTTTTT. The chain links TRBV19 to TRBJ2-2, with D possibly being TRBD2 (5 bases). CDR3 length: 15 residues. V dropped 2 bases and J dropped 8 bases, with 15 bases sitting between them. The germline gives CDR1 LNHDA, CDR2 SQIVND (reference sequence).

The chain links TRBV29-1 to TRBJ2-7, with 8 nucleotides matching TRBD2. CDR1 is SQVTM, CDR2 ANQGSEA, per germline. The V gene end was trimmed by 4 bases and the J gene end by 3 bases; junction bases not matched to a gene: 5. The length of the CDR3 is 13 residues. The CDR3, as DNA: TGCAGCGTTGTTCAAAGCGGGAGCTACGAGCAGTACTTC. It codes for CSVVQSGSYEQYF.

Only one count was recorded for this clone. The chain combines TRBV10-2 with TRBJ1-1; D is ambiguous. CDR1 is WSHSY and CDR2 is SAAADI in the germline V gene. The CDR3 consists of 12 residues. V shed 10 bases and J shed 1 base, with 10 bases lying between them. CDR3 sequence (DNA): TGCGCCACCGGTGCGGGGAACACTGAAGCTTTCTTT. Its protein is CATGAGNTEAFF.

The chain employs TRBV5-1 and TRBJ2-1, with 9 bases lining up with TRBD1. There are 15 residues in the CDR3. The V gene end was trimmed by 1 base and the J gene end by 9 bases; junction bases not matched to a gene: 8. Germline CDR1 reads SGHRS; CDR2 reads YFSETQ. For the CDR3, the DNA is TGCGCCAGCAGCTTGCGGGACAGGGTAATTGGTGAGCAGTTCTTC. It codes for CASSLRDRVIGEQFF.